This T cell receptor (beta chain) originates from a study of T cells in Graves' hyperthyroidism and ophthalmopathy. CDR1 and CDR2 (germline): DFQATT, SNEGSKA (reference sequence). V lost 0 bases to trimming and J lost 8 bases, with 16 bases between them. The CDR3 is 14 residues long. The TCR beta CDR3 regions underwent amplification using RNA transcripts as the source. HTBI primers drove first-round RT-PCR of the TCR CDR3. MiXCR, applied by TCRdb to the multiplex PCR reads, yields one record per CDR3 protein. The sample has about 520,000 distinct CDR3 sequences, around 22% seen once. Patients affected by ophthalmopathy presented a Clinical Activity Score of at least 3, a NOSPECS grade of at least 4, and disease duration below 3 months. Clinicians diagnosed patients from clinical symptoms, serum thyroxine and TRAb, thyroid ultrasound and orbital computed tomography.

The TCR originated in a woman in her 30s with Graves' ophthalmopathy. The V and J genes are TRBV20-1 and TRBJ1-2; no reliable D call. The sequencing sample was made of blood. The CDR3 sequence is CSAREVGQWLGYTF. The CDR3 DNA reads TGCAGTGCTAGAGAGGTGGGCCAATGGCTGGGCTACACCTTC.